This T cell receptor beta chain is from a study of T-cell reconstitution after alpha-beta-depleted transplantation in children (dated by TCRdb to 2015 to 2016). About the full investigation: Using TCR repertoire profiling, the study followed T-cell immune reconstitution in a quantitative way in children after TCRalphabeta/CD19-depleted allogeneic hematopoietic cell transplantation.

The investigation overall reported the following: Over the following months the frequencies of hyperexpanded clones went down, and after one year T-cell counts and TCRbeta diversity were mostly credited to newly produced T cells. The apparently early alphabetaT-cell count recovery about two months after transplant was reportedly dependent on only several hundred rapidly expanded clones derived from non-depleted graft cells. In some patients, high TCRbeta diversity at day 60 was attributed to recipient T cells and intrathymic progenitors that had survived conditioning.

The sample holds a few counts of this clonotype. What this receptor recognizes is not known. Base-call qualities are not available, and no considerably larger clone is one nucleotide away. Libraries came from PCR. Sequencing was carried out with an Illumina HiSeq 2500. TCR libraries were prepared with molecular barcoding, using unique molecular identifiers to normalize TCRbeta repertoire quantification. Using fastp at Q25 and MiXCR, TCRdb reprocessed the public reads and kept productive beta chains. Here each entry gathers all rows of one CDR3 protein and keeps the most common genes and DNA. A total of fewer than 400,000 distinct CDR3 sequences appear in this sample, about a quarter of them only once. The biggest ten clones account for roughly 9.8% of the sample. The sample's treatment or condition, from its label and the paper: allogeneic hematopoietic cell transplantation with graft depleted of TCRalphabeta T cells and CD19 B cells. Transplant recipients were children who received TCRalphabeta/CD19-depleted allogeneic hematopoietic cell grafts.

Sequenced material: PBMCs, mostly from graft donor cells, taken 180 days after TCRalphabeta/CD19-depleted stem cell transplant. The TCR sequence derives from a male patient between 5 and 17 years old who had a stem cell transplant for acute lymphoblastic leukemia, so the T cells may come from the graft donor.

The nucleotide sequence is TGTGCCTCCAAAAAAACTACTAGGGTTAACACCGGGGAGCTGTTTTTT. Its protein reads: CASKKTTRVNTGELFF. The sequence links TRBV10-3 to TRBJ2-2; the D gene is perhaps TRBD2, on 5 matching bases. Reading the germline V gene gives CDR1 ENHRY and CDR2 SYGVKD. From the cysteine up to the phenylalanine, the CDR3 has a length of 16 residues. Kept here is only the CDR3 DNA, which spans 48 bases and is read in frame from base 1. Relative to germline, V is 11 bases shorter and J is 2 bases shorter, with 21 bases between their ends.